This T cell receptor (beta chain) was captured by sequencing in a study of cytomegalovirus exposure and HLA in healthy donors. Clones were read by immunoSEQ multiplex PCR, and TCRdb kept only the in-frame ones, dropping some. The sample holds about 71,000 clones; approximately 94% are singletons and the top ten take about 0.93%. About this clone itself: Its antigen is currently unknown.

Notes on the study in general: Reports indicated that the classifier achieved high specificity and sensitivity in diagnosing cytomegalovirus status.

Donors were drawn from the approximately 120-subject validation cohort, separate from the approximately 700-subject first cohort. The sequencing input was PBMCs. This sequence originates from a woman between 18 and 29 years old in good health and CMV-seronegative.

CDR3 region: CASSEWGAGTGTNIQYF. The CDR3 nucleotides are TGTGCCAGCAGTGAATGGGGGGCCGGGACAGGTACTAACATTCAGTACTTC. This chain uses TRBV25-1 with TRBJ2-4; 8 nucleotides line up with TRBD1. This CDR3 contains 17 residues. CDR1 and CDR2 from the germline V gene are MGHDK and SYGVNS. V shed 1 base, J shed 7 bases, and the junction held 12 bases outside the gene matches.